This record looks at one T cell receptor (beta chain) sequence and its context. As yet, its antigen is unknown. PCR employed 60 Vbeta and 13 Jbeta primers. The assay was immunoSEQ multiplex PCR, and TCRdb's table has in-frame clones only and misses some. Found here are 130,000 to 150,000 clones, 65% to 85% of them singletons; the top ten hold 3.4%. The entry originates in a study of cytomegalovirus exposure and HLA in healthy donors. Study-level findings and limits: The majority of CMV-associated TCR beta chains were reported as apparently HLA-restricted in a later analysis. In a later analysis, across HLA loci, associated TCR counts were highest for DRB1, lowest for HLA-C. Serostatus for CMV was the only available immune exposure information.

The CDR3 sequence is 15 residues long. CDR1 and CDR2 from the germline V gene are SGHNT and YYREEE (reference sequence). J lost 0 bases, V lost 1 base, and 1 base had no gene match. Sample: PBMCs. This TCR was recovered from a male donor in good health and CMV-seronegative. The J gene is TRBJ2-3, the V gene TRBV5-4, with 8 bases matching TRBD2. DNA for the CDR3: TGTGCCAGCAGCTTGAGACTAGCGAGCACAGATACGCAGTATTTT. This encodes CASSLRLASTDTQYF. Combining the CDR3 with reference TRBV5-4 and TRBJ2-3 gives the whole variable domain ETGVTQSPTHLIKTRGQQVTLRCSSQSGHNTVSWYQQALGQGPQFIFQYYREEENGRGNFPPRFSGLQFPNYSSELNVNALELDDSALYLCASSLRLASTDTQYFGPGTRLTVL.